This TCR beta chain was recovered during a study of identifying expanded T cells in peripheral blood. Study results and caveats: Technical replicates showed around 1.2 changed clones; about 2 weeks roughly 18; four weeks 19.

J lost 6 bases, V lost 6 bases, and 5 bases had no gene match. The CDR3 covers 14 residues. Germline V CDR1 and CDR2: MNHEY, SVGAGI. Collection occurred without any documented infections or immune events in donors. In this sample, this clone turned up a few times. Its specificity is not known. Profiling relied on immunoSEQ multiplex PCR, and the TCRdb table lists in-frame clones only, not all of them. The table lists approximately 90,000 clones, 80% to 90% of them singletons, with around 4% in the top ten. Sequenced sample: blood. The receptor was isolated from a person between 18 and 69 years old in good health. The rearrangement joins TRBV6-5 to TRBJ1-6, with 7 positions matching TRBD1. CDR3 region: CASRNRGGNSPLHF. CDR3 coding DNA: TGTGCCAGCAGAAACAGGGGTGGTAATTCACCCCTCCACTTT.